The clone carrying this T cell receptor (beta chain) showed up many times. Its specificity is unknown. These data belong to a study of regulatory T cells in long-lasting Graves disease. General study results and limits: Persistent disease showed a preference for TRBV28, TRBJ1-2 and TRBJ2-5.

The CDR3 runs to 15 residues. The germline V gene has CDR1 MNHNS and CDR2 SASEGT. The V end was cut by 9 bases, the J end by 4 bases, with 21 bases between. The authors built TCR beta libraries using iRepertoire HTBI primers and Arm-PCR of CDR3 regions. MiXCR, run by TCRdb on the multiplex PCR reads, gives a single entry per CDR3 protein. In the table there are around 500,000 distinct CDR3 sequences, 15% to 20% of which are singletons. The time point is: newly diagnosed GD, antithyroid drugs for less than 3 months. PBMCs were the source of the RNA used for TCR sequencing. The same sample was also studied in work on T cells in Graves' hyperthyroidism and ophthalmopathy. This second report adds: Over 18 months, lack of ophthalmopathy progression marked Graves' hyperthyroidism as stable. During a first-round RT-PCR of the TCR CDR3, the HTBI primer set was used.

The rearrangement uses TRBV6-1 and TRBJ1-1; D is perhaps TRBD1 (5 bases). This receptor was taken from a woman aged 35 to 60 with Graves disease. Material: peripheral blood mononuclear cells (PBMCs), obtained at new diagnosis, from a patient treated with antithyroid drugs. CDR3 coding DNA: TGTGCCAGTCGGTACGGGGGTGGTGGGGTCACTGAAGCTTTCTTT. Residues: CASRYGGGGVTEAFF.